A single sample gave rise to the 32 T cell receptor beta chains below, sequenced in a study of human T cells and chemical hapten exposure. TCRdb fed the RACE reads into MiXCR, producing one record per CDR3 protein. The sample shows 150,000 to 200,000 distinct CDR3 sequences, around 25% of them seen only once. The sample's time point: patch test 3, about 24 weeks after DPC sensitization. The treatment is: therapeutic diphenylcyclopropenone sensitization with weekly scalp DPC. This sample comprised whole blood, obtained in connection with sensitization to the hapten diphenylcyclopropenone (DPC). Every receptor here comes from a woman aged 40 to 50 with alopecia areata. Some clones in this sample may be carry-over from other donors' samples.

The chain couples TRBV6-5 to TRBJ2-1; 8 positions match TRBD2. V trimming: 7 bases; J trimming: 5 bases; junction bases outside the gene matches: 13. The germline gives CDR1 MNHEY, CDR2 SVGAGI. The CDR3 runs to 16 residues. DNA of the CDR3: TGTGCCAGCAAAAAAAGAAGCGGGAGTAAGGACAATGAGCAGTTCTTC. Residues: CASKKRSGSKDNEQFF.

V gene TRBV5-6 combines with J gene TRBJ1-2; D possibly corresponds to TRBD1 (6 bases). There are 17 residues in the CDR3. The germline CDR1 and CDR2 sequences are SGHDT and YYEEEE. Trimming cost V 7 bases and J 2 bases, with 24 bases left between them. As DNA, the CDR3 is TGTGCCAGCGGACAGATTCCCTTACCTACCACCAACTATGGCTACACCTTC. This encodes CASGQIPLPTTNYGYTF.

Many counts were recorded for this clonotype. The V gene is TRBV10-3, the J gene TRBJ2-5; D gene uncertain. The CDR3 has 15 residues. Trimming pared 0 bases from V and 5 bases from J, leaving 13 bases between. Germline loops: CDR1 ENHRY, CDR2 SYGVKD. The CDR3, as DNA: TGTGCCATCAGTGAGTCGAGGTCTCCCAGGGAGACCCAGTACTTC. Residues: CAISESRSPRETQYF.

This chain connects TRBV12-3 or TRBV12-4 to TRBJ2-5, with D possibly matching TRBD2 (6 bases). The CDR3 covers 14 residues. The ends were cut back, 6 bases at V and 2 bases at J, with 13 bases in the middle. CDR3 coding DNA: TGTGCCAGCAGACTTAGCGGACGGCAAGAGACCCAGTACTTC. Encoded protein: CASRLSGRQETQYF.

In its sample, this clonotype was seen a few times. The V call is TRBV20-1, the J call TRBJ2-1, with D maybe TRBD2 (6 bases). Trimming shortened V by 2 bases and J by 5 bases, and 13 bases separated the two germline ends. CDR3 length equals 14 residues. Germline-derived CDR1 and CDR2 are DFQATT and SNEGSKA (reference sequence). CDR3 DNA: TGCAGTGCTAGAAGGCCTAGCGTCCACAATGAGCAGTTCTTC. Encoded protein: CSARRPSVHNEQFF.

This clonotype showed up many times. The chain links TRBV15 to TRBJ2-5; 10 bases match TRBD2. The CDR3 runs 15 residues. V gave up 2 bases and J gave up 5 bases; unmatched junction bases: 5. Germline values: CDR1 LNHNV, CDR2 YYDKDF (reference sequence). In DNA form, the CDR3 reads TGTGCCACCAGCAGAAATGGACTAGCGGAGGAGACCCAGTACTTC. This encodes CATSRNGLAEETQYF.

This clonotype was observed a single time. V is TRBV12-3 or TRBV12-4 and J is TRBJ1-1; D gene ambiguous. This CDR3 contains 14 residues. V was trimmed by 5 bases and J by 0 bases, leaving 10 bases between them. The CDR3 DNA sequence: TGTGCCAGCAGTCTGCAGGTTCTGAACACTGAAGCTTTCTTT. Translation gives CASSLQVLNTEAFF.

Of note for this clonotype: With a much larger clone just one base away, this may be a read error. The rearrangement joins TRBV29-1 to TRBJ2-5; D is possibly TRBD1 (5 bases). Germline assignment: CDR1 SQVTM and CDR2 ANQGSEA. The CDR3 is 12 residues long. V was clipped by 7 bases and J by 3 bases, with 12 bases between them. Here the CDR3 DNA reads TGCAGCGCCACAGGTACCAAAGAGACCCAGTACTTC. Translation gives CSATGTKETQYF. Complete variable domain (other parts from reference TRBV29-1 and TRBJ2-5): SAVISQKPSRDICQRGTSLTIQCQVDSQVTMMFWYRQQPGQSLTLIATANQGSEATYESGFVIDKFPISRPNLTFSTLTVSNMSPEDSSIYLCSATGTKETQYFGPGTRLLVL.

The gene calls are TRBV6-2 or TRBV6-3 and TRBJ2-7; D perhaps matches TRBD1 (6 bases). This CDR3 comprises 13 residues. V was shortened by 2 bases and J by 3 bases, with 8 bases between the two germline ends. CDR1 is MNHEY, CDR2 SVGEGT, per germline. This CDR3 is CASSYTGYYEQYF. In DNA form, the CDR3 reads TGTGCCAGCAGTTACACAGGGTACTACGAGCAGTACTTC.

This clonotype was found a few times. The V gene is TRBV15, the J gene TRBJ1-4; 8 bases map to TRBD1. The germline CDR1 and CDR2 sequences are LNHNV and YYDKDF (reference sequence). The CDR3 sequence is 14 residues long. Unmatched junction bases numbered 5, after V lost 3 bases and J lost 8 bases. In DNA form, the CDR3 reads TGTGCCACCAGCAGGGGACAGGTGCAGGAAAAACTGTTTTTT. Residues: CATSRGQVQEKLFF.

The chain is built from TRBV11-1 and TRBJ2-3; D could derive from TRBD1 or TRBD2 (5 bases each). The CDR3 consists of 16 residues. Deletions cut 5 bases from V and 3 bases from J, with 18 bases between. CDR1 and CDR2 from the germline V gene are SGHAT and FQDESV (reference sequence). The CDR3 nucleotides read TGTGCCAGCAGCGACGGGACCATCCGCCCTACAGATACGCAGTATTTT. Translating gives CASSDGTIRPTDTQYF.

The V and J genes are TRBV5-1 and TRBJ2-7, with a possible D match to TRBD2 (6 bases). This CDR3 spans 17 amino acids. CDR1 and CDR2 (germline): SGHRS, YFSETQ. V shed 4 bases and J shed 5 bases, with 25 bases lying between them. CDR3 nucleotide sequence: TGCGCCAGCAGCGAACAACCACCGGGAGTAGCAATGCACGAGCAGTACTTC. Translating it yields CASSEQPPGVAMHEQYF.

As DNA, the CDR3 is TGCAGCGTTGAACGGACAGCTCCTAGCACAGATACGCAGTATTTT. Translated: CSVERTAPSTDTQYF. The genes are TRBV29-1 and TRBJ2-3; D may be TRBD1 (6 bases). Trimming took off 2 bases at V and 0 bases at J, with 12 bases between the two ends. Germline assignment: CDR1 SQVTM and CDR2 ANQGSEA. This CDR3 has 15 amino acids.

CDR3 region: CASSLNWGETQYF. In DNA form, the CDR3 reads TGTGCCAGCAGCTTAAACTGGGGGGAGACCCAGTACTTC. This rearrangement joins TRBV7-2 to TRBJ2-5; D is tentatively TRBD1 or TRBD2 (5 bases each). V was cut by 2 bases and J by 5 bases, with 9 bases left in between. This CDR3 has 13 residues. Germline-derived CDR1 and CDR2 are SGHTA and FQGNSA.

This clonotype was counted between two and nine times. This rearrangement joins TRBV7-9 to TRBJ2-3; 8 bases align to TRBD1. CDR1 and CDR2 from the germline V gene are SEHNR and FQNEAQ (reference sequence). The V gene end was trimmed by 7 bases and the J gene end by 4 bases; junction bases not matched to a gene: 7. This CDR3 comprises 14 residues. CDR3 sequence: CASNRGRTSDTQYF. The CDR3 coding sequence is TGTGCCAGCAACAGGGGGAGGACCTCAGATACGCAGTATTTT.

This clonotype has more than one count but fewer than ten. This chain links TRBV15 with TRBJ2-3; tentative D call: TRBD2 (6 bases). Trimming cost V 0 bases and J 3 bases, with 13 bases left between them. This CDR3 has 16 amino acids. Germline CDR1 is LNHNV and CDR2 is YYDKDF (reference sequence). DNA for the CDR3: TGTGCCACCAGCAGAGACGGGAGTGGATTGACAGATACGCAGTATTTT. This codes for CATSRDGSGLTDTQYF.

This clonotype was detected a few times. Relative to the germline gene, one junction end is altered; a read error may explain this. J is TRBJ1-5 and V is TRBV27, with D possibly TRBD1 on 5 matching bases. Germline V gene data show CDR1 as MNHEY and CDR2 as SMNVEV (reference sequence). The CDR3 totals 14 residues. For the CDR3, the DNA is TGTGCCAGTATGCCTTGGCAGGGCAACCAGCCCCAGCATTTT. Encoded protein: CASMPWQGNQPQHF.

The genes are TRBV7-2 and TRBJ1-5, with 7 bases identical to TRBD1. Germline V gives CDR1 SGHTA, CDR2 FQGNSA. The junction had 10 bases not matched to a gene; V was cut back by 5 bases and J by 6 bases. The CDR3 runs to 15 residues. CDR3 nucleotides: TGTGCCAGCAGCGCCGAGACAGGGTTTTCTCAGCCCCAGCATTTT. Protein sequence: CASSAETGFSQPQHF. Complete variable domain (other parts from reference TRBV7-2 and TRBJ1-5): GAGVSQSPSNKVTEKGKDVELRCDPISGHTALYWYRQSLGQGLEFLIYFQGNSAPDKSGLPSDRFSAERTGGSVSTLTIQRTQQEDSAVYLCASSAETGFSQPQHFGDGTRLSIL.

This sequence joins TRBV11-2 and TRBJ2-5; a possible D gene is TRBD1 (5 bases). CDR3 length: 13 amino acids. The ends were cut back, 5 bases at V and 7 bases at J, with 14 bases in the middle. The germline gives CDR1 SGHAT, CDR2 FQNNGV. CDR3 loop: CASSVDRTGTQYF. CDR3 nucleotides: TGTGCCAGCAGCGTCGACAGAACGGGGACCCAGTACTTC. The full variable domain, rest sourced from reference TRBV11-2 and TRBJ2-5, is EAGVAQSPRYKIIEKRQSVAFWCNPISGHATLYWYQQILGQGPKLLIQFQNNGVVDDSQLPKDRFSAERLKGVDSTLKIQPAKLEDSAVYLCASSVDRTGTQYFGPGTRLLVL.

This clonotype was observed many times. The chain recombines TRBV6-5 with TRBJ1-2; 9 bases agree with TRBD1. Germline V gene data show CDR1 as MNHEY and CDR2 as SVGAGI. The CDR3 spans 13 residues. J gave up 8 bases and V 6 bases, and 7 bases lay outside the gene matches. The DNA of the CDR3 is TGTGCCAGCAGGTGGACAGGGGACCAGGGCTACACCTTC. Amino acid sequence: CASRWTGDQGYTF.

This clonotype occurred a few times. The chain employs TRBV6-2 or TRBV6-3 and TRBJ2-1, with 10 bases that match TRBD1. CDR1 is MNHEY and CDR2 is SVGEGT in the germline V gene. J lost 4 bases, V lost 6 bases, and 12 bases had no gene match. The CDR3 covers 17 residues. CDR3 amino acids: CASRPAPGTGAYNEQFF. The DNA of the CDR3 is TGTGCCAGCAGACCCGCACCCGGGACAGGGGCTTACAATGAGCAGTTCTTC.

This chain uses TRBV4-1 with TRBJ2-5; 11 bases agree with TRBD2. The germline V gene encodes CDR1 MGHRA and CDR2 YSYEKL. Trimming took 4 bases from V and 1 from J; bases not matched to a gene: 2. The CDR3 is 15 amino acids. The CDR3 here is CASSRTSGFQETQYF. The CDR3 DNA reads TGCGCCAGCAGCCGGACTAGCGGGTTCCAAGAGACCCAGTACTTC.

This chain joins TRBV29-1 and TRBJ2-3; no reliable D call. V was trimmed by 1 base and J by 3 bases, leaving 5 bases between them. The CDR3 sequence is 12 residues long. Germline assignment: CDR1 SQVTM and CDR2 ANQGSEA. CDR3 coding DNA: TGCAGCGTTGAAGTTAGTACAGATACGCAGTATTTT. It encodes CSVEVSTDTQYF.

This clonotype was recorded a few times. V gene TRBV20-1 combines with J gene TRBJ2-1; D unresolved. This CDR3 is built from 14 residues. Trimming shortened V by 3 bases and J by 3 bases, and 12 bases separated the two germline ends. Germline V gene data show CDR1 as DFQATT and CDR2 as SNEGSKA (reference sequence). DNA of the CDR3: TGCAGTGCTAGCCCTGTCCGCTTCTACAATGAGCAGTTCTTC. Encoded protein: CSASPVRFYNEQFF.

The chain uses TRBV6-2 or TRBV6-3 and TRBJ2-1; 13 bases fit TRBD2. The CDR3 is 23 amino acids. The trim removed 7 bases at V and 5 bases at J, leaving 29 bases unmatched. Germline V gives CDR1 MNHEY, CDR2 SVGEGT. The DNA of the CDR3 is TGTGCCAGCAAACAACCGGGACTAGCGGGAAAGCCTACGCCGAACCTTTTACACAATGAGCAGTTCTTC. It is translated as CASKQPGLAGKPTPNLLHNEQFF.

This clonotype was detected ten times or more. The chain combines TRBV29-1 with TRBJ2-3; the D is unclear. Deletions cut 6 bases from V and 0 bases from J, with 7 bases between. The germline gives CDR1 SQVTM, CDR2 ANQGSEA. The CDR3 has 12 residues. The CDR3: CSVQVSTDTQYF. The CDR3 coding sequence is TGCAGCGTGCAGGTTAGCACAGATACGCAGTATTTT.

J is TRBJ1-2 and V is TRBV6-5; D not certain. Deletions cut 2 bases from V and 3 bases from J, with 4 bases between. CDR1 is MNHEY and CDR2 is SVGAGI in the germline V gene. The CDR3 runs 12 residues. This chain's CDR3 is CASSYGHYGYTF. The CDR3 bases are TGTGCCAGCAGTTACGGACACTATGGCTACACCTTC.

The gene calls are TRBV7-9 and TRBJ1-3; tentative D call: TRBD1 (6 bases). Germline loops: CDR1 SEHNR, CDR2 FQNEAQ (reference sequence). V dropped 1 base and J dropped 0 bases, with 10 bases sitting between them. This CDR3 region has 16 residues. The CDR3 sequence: CASSLGLGASGNTIYF. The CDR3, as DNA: TGTGCCAGCAGCTTAGGTTTGGGGGCCTCTGGAAACACCATATATTTT.

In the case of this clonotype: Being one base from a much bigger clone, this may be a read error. The CDR3 protein is CASSYGSGGSGNTIYF. In DNA form, the CDR3 reads TGTGCCAGCAGTTACGGTTCGGGGGGCTCTGGAAACACCATATATTTT. The V and J genes are TRBV6-5 and TRBJ1-3, with D maybe TRBD1 (5 bases). This CDR3 region has 16 residues. Per the germline V gene, CDR1 is MNHEY and CDR2 is SVGAGI. V gave up 2 bases and J gave up 0 bases, with 11 bases separating them.

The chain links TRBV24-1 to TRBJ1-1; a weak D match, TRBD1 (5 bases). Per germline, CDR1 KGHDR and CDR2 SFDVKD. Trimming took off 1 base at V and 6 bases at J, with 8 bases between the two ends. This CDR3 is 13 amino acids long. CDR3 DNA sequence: TGTGCCACCAGTGATTTAGAAGGGGCTGAAGCTTTCTTT. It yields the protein CATSDLEGAEAFF.

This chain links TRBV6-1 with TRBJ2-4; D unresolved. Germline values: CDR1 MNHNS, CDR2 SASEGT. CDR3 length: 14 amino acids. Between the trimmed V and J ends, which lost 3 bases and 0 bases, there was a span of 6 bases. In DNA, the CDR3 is TGTGCCAGCAGTGATGCTCTAGCCAAAAACATTCAGTACTTC. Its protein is CASSDALAKNIQYF.

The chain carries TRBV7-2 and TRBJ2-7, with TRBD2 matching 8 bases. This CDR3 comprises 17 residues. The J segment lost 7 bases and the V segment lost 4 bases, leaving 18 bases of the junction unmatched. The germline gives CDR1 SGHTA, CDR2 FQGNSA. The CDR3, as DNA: TGTGCCAGCAGCTCCGCCTTGGATAGCGGGATCTCGGGAGAGCAGTACTTC. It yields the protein CASSSALDSGISGEQYF.